The rows below give T cell receptor beta chains drawn from one sample of a study of regulatory T cells in long-lasting Graves disease. MiXCR, applied by TCRdb to the multiplex PCR reads, yields one record per CDR3 protein. Here the sample spans over 650,000 distinct CDR3 sequences, around 32% being singletons. Sequences were derived from peripheral blood mononuclear cells (PBMCs), sampled when the disease was refractory, from a patient treated with antithyroid drugs. Every receptor here comes from a female donor with Graves disease. Each CDR3 is given with its conserved first and last residue. The order of the fields is J gene, V gene, clone size, D gene, CDR3 length, CDR3 DNA, CDR3 protein. A D gene is named only where the DNA matches it firmly. Some rows have no size entry. The others give once, few or many, or a class for an expanded clone.

j_call: TRBJ2-7
v_call: TRBV2
clone_size: -
d_call: TRBD2
cdr3_length: 18
cdr3_nt: TGTGCCAGCACCCCCGGGACTAGCGGGAGGCCACCCACCTACGAGCAGTACTTC
cdr3_aa: CASTPGTSGRPPTYEQYF

j_call: TRBJ1-1
v_call: TRBV6-5
clone_size: -
d_call: -
cdr3_length: 19
cdr3_nt: TGTGCCAGCAGTTACTCGAGTAAGGAACAGGGCAGGAGGAGCACTGAAGCTTTCTTT
cdr3_aa: CASSYSSKEQGRRSTEAFF

j_call: TRBJ2-2
v_call: TRBV3-1
clone_size: few
d_call: -
cdr3_length: 14
cdr3_nt: TGTGCCAGCAGCGACCGGGAAGACACCGGGGAGCTGTTTTTT
cdr3_aa: CASSDREDTGELFF

j_call: TRBJ2-7
v_call: TRBV19
clone_size: -
d_call: -
cdr3_length: 14
cdr3_nt: TGTGCCAGTAGTTGGCGGCGGGATTCCTACGAGCAGTACTTC
cdr3_aa: CASSWRRDSYEQYF

j_call: TRBJ1-1
v_call: TRBV18
clone_size: many
d_call: -
cdr3_length: 14
cdr3_nt: TGTGCCAGCTCACCTCCAACGCAAAACACTGAAGCTTTCTTT
cdr3_aa: CASSPPTQNTEAFF

j_call: TRBJ2-7
v_call: TRBV6-5
clone_size: -
d_call: -
cdr3_length: 14
cdr3_nt: TGTGCCAGCAGTTACTCAGGGTCTCAATACGAGCAGTACTTC
cdr3_aa: CASSYSGSQYEQYF

j_call: TRBJ2-2
v_call: TRBV7-9
clone_size: few
d_call: TRBD2
cdr3_length: 16
cdr3_nt: TGTGCCAGCAGCAATCTAGCGGGGAAGAACACCGGGGAGCTGTTTTTT
cdr3_aa: CASSNLAGKNTGELFF

j_call: TRBJ1-1
v_call: TRBV20-1
clone_size: few
d_call: -
cdr3_length: 14
cdr3_nt: TGCAGTGCTAGTACTCGGGACACATACACTGAAGCTTTCTTT
cdr3_aa: CSASTRDTYTEAFF

j_call: TRBJ1-5
v_call: TRBV24-1
clone_size: -
d_call: -
cdr3_length: 14
cdr3_nt: TGTGCCACCAGTGAGGAGGGTTACAATCAGCCCCAGCATTTT
cdr3_aa: CATSEEGYNQPQHF

j_call: TRBJ1-3
v_call: TRBV20-1
clone_size: few
d_call: -
cdr3_length: 13
cdr3_nt: TGCAGTGCCCATCGGGGTACTGGAAACACCATATATTTT
cdr3_aa: CSAHRGTGNTIYF

j_call: TRBJ2-5
v_call: TRBV20-1
clone_size: -
d_call: -
cdr3_length: 14
cdr3_nt: TGCAGTGCTGAGGACACGGGTTACTCAGAGACCCAGTACTTC
cdr3_aa: CSAEDTGYSETQYF

j_call: TRBJ2-3
v_call: TRBV5-1
clone_size: -
d_call: -
cdr3_length: 12
cdr3_nt: TGCGCCAGCAGCTATCGTCAGGATACGCAGTATTTT
cdr3_aa: CASSYRQDTQYF

j_call: TRBJ1-2
v_call: TRBV27
clone_size: once
d_call: -
cdr3_length: 14
cdr3_nt: TGTGCCAGCAGCCCCGGGAGACAAAACTATGGCTACACCTTC
cdr3_aa: CASSPGRQNYGYTF

j_call: TRBJ2-3
v_call: TRBV5-1
clone_size: -
d_call: -
cdr3_length: 15
cdr3_nt: TGCGCCAGCAGCTTGCGAAGGGGCACGACAGATACGCAGTATTTT
cdr3_aa: CASSLRRGTTDTQYF